A single TCR beta chain is shown here with its context. Its matching antigen is unknown. Trimming removed 0 bases from V and 6 bases from J, with 14 bases in between. CDR3 length: 16 amino acids. CDR1 is KGHSH and CDR2 is LQKENI in the germline V gene. The data were obtained in a study of T cells in Graves' hyperthyroidism and ophthalmopathy. Study findings and constraints: Most thyroid clonotypes expanded above 0.001 were also detected in blood.

The source material, RNA transcripts, was used to amplify TCR beta CDR3 regions. Using the HTBI primer set, a first-round RT-PCR was run on the TCR CDR3. Using its own MiXCR run on the multiplex PCR reads, TCRdb lists one record per CDR3 protein. The table records hundreds of thousands of distinct CDR3 sequences, 12% to 15% of them present only once. The PBMCs had their origin in 7.5 to 10 ml of fresh peripheral blood. V and J are TRBV18 and TRBJ2-2; D gene uncertain. This TCR came from a woman between 18 and 30 years old with Graves' hyperthyroidism. Sequencing was done on a sample of blood. CDR3 in DNA: TGTGCCAGCTCACCACCACCTCCCCCAACGGCCGGGGAGCTGTTTTTT. It specifies CASSPPPPPTAGELFF.